This paragraph covers one T cell receptor beta chain sequence. This clonotype was observed at least ten times. Which antigen it targets is not known. No much larger clonotype is one base removed from it; base qualities were not supplied. The library was built by means of 5' RACE. Sequencer: Illumina MiSeq. The public reads were quality trimmed at Q25 with fastp and then assembled into clones with MiXCR by TCRdb, keeping productive beta chains. Identical CDR3 proteins give one entry, which carries the most common genes and DNA. A total of around 90,000 distinct CDR3 sequences appear in this sample, 5% of them only once. About 7.5% of the sample is held by the ten biggest clonotypes. This sample is part of a study of T cells of healthy individuals (dated by TCRdb to the late 2010s). The TCR was taken from a female donor in good health.

The DNA sequence is TGTGCCAGCAGTGTCGGGGAATATGGCTACACCTTC. It specifies CASSVGEYGYTF. This chain is built from TRBV2 and TRBJ1-2; the D gene assignment is ambiguous. At the junction V is shortened by 4 bases and J by 5 bases, with 8 bases in between. In the germline V gene, CDR1 corresponds to SNHLY and CDR2 to FYNNEI. The CDR3 contains 12 residues, cysteine and phenylalanine counted. Of the read, only the CDR3 DNA is kept; its 36 bases are in frame from base 1.